This is a list of T cell receptor beta chains from one sample in a study of T cells in Graves' hyperthyroidism and ophthalmopathy. TCRdb ran MiXCR on the multiplex PCR reads and lists one entry per CDR3 protein. This sample carries under 400,000 distinct CDR3 sequences, nearly 15% of them seen once, and the ten largest clones take 15% to 20%. Source material: blood. The source is a woman aged 55 to 70 with Graves' ophthalmopathy. Each CDR3 is given with its conserved first and last residue. The D gene is left open where the match is weak. Clone size, where shown, is once, few, many, or a class for clones that have expanded.

-	-	TRBV6-5	TRBJ2-1	CASSSTRGTYNEQFF	TGTGCCAGCAGTTCCACTCGAGGGACCTACAATGAGCAGTTCTTC
-	few	TRBV19	TRBJ1-5	CASREGSNQPQHF	TGTGCCAGTAGGGAGGGCTCCAATCAGCCCCAGCATTTT
TRBD1	many	TRBV12-5	TRBJ1-1	CASGPRQGELSGAFF	TGTGCTAGTGGACCCCGACAGGGGGAATTATCGGGGGCTTTCTTT
TRBD1	many	TRBV2	TRBJ1-3	CATDNGQVFSSGNTIYF	TGTGCCACCGACAATGGACAGGTCTTTAGCTCTGGAAACACCATATATTTT
-	many	TRBV12-5	TRBJ1-1	CASGLGTSMNTEAFF	TGTGCTAGTGGCCTCGGGACATCCATGAACACTGAAGCTTTCTTT
TRBD1	few	TRBV5-8	TRBJ1-5	CASSLETGGTNQPQHF	TGTGCCAGCAGCCTAGAGACAGGGGGGACTAATCAGCCCCAGCATTTT
TRBD1	many	TRBV20-1	TRBJ2-5	CSAHTGEETQYF	TGCAGTGCTCATACAGGGGAAGAGACCCAGTACTTC
-	few	TRBV29-1	TRBJ1-1	CSVDHWGQTEAFF	TGCAGCGTGGACCACTGGGGGCAAACTGAAGCTTTCTTT
-	many	TRBV24-1	TRBJ2-3	CATSDSALRGTDTQYF	TGTGCCACCAGTGACTCAGCCCTCAGGGGCACAGATACGCAGTATTTT
-	few	TRBV12-3/TRBV12-4	TRBJ2-1	CASSKRAGIDNEQFF	TGTGCCAGCAGCAAAAGGGCAGGGATCGACAATGAGCAGTTCTTC
-	many	TRBV10-3	TRBJ2-4	CAISDIRDPKNIQYF	TGTGCCATCAGTGATATCAGGGACCCCAAAAACATTCAGTACTTC
TRBD1	many	TRBV5-1	TRBJ2-7	CASSYRQGIDEQYF	TGCGCCAGCAGCTACCGACAGGGTATCGACGAGCAGTACTTC
TRBD2	many	TRBV20-1	TRBJ2-7	CSARGLAGDSYEQYF	TGCAGTGCCCGAGGACTAGCGGGAGACTCCTACGAGCAGTACTTC
-	many	TRBV5-1	TRBJ1-6	CASSSGDIASPLHF	TGCGCCAGCAGCTCCGGGGACATCGCTTCACCCCTCCACTTT
-	-	TRBV6-1	TRBJ2-7	CASLEVYEQYF	TGTGCCTCCCTGGAGGTCTACGAGCAGTACTTC
-	few	TRBV5-4	TRBJ2-1	CASSKPRGGTYNEQFF	TGTGCCAGCTCTAAACCGAGGGGGGGCACCTACAATGAGCAGTTCTTC
-	-	TRBV5-1	TRBJ2-7	CASSLNRAPGGEQYF	TGCGCCAGCAGCTTGAACAGGGCCCCGGGTGGCGAGCAGTACTTC
-	-	TRBV20-1	TRBJ1-4	CSAKGRVATNEKLFF	TGCAGTGCTAAGGGGAGGGTGGCAACTAATGAAAAACTGTTTTTT
-	few	TRBV9	TRBJ1-1	CASSVNGGIGLNTEAFF	TGTGCCAGCAGCGTAAATGGGGGAATAGGGTTGAACACTGAAGCTTTCTTT
-	few	TRBV28	TRBJ2-5	CASKSETQYF	TGTGCCAGCAAGTCAGAGACCCAGTACTTC
-	-	TRBV19	TRBJ1-2	CASTNRALSGYTF	TGTGCCAGTACCAACAGGGCCTTGAGTGGCTACACCTTC
-	-	TRBV24-1	TRBJ2-5	CATSDPQGVQETQYF	TGTGCCACCAGTGACCCCCAAGGCGTCCAAGAGACCCAGTACTTC
-	-	TRBV28	TRBJ1-5	CASTNPAGQVKNQPQHF	TGTGCCAGCACAAACCCGGCGGGGCAGGTTAAGAATCAGCCCCAGCACTTT
TRBD2	many	TRBV27	TRBJ2-3	CASSSNSGRADTQYF	TGTGCCAGCAGTTCCAATAGCGGGAGGGCAGATACGCAGTATTTT
TRBD2	few	TRBV20-1	TRBJ2-1	CSARESGTSGRSEQFF	TGCAGTGCTAGAGAGTCCGGGACTAGCGGGAGAAGTGAGCAGTTCTTC
TRBD2	many	TRBV30	TRBJ2-1	CAWSLGLAGASEQFF	TGTGCCTGGAGTTTGGGACTAGCGGGAGCTAGTGAGCAGTTCTTC